This TCR beta chain emerged from a study of blood T cell repertoires in COVID-19. The V gene's germline CDR1 is SGHNT and CDR2 YYREEE (reference sequence). V lost 3 bases and J 4 bases, leaving 11 bases between the germline ends. The CDR3 loop spans 13 amino acids. In the original analysis: Amplification of reference gene primers provided the estimated nucleated cell counts. Clones were sequenced by immunoSEQ multiplex PCR, and TCRdb holds only the in-frame ones, with some missing. D and trimming were read from the DNA, whereas the V and J calls and clone size are those reported in that table. In the table there are 140,000 to 150,000 clones, around four fifths of which are singletons.

Specimen: peripheral blood. The receptor was derived from a woman aged 40 to 50 with active or convalescent COVID-19. J is TRBJ2-7 and V is TRBV5-4, with D perhaps matching TRBD1 (6 bases). CDR3 DNA: TGTGCCAGCAGCTACTACAGGGAGTACGAGCAGTACTTC. It translates to CASSYYREYEQYF. The full variable domain, with the rest looked up from reference TRBV5-4 and TRBJ2-7, is ETGVTQSPTHLIKTRGQQVTLRCSSQSGHNTVSWYQQALGQGPQFIFQYYREEENGRGNFPPRFSGLQFPNYSSELNVNALELDDSALYLCASSYYREYEQYFGPGTRLTVT.